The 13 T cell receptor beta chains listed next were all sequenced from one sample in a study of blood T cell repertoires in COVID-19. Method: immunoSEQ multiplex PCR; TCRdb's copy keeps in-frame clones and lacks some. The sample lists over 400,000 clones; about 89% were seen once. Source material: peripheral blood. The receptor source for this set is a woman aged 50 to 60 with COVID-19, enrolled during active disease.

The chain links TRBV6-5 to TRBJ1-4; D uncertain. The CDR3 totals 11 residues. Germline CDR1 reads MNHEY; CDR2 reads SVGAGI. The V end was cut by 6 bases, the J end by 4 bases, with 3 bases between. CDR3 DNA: TGTGCCAGCAGACTTAATGAAAAACTGTTTTTT. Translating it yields CASRLNEKLFF.

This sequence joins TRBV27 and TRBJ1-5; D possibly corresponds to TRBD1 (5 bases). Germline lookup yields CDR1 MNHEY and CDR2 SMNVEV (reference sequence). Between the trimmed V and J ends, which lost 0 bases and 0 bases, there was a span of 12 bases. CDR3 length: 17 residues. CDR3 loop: CASSLSPGDSSNQPQHF. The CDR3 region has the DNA TGTGCCAGCAGTTTATCCCCCGGTGACAGTAGCAATCAGCCCCAGCATTTT.

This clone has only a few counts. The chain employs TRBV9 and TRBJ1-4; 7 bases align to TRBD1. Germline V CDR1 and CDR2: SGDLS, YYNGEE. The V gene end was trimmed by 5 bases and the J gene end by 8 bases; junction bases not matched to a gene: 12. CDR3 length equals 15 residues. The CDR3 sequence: CASSYTGQAVEKLFF. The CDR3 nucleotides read TGTGCCAGCAGTTATACCGGACAGGCGGTAGAAAAACTGTTTTTT.

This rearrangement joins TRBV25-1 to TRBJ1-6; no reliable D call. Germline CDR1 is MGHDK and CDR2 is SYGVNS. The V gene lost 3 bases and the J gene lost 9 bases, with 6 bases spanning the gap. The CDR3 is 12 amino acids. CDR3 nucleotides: TGTGCCAGCAGTGAGGGGAGTTCACCCCTCCACTTT. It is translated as CASSEGSSPLHF.

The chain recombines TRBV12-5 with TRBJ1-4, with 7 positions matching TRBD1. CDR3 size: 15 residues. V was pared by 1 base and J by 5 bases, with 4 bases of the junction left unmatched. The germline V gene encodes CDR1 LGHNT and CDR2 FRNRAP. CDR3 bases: TGTGCTAGTGGTTTGGGCCAACAGGGGAATGAAAAACTGTTTTTT. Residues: CASGLGQQGNEKLFF.

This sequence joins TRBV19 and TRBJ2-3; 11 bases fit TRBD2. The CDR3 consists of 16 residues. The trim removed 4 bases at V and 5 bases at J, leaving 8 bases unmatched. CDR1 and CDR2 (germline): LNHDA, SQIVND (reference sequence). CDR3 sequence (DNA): TGTGCCAGTAGTACTACTAGCGGGGGATATGAAGATACGCAGTATTTT. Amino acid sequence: CASSTTSGGYEDTQYF.

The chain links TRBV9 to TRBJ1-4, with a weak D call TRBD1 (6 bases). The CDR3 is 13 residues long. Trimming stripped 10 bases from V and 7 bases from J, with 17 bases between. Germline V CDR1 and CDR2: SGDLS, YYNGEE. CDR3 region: CARGGGGFEKLFF. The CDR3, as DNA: TGTGCCCGCGGGGGGGGCGGTTTTGAAAAACTGTTTTTT.

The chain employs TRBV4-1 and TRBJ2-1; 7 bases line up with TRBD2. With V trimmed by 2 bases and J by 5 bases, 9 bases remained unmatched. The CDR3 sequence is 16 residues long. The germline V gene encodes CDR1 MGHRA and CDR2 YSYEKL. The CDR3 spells CASSQTGTGGDNEQFF. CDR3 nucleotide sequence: TGCGCCAGCAGCCAAACCGGGACGGGAGGAGACAATGAGCAGTTCTTC.

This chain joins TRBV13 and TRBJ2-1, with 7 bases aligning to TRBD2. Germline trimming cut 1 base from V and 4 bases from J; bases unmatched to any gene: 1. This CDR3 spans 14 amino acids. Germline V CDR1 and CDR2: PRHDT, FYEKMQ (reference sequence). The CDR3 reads CASSLAGGYNEQFF. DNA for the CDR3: TGTGCCAGCAGCTTAGCGGGAGGTTACAATGAGCAGTTCTTC.

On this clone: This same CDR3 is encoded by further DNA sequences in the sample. The CDR3 reads CASSLGGNYGYTF. In nucleotides, the CDR3 is TGCGCCAGCAGCTTGGGGGGCAACTATGGCTACACCTTC. J is TRBJ1-2 and V is TRBV5-1; TRBD1 might be the D (5 bases). This CDR3 has 13 amino acids. With 0 bases removed from V and 2 bases from J, the gap between germline ends came to 5 bases. CDR1 is SGHRS, CDR2 YFSETQ, per germline. Full variable domain (remainder filled in from reference TRBV5-1 and TRBJ1-2): KAGVTQTPRYLIKTRGQQVTLSCSPISGHRSVSWYQQTPGQGLQFLFEYFSETQRNKGNFPGRFSGRQFSNSRSEMNVSTLELGDSALYLCASSLGGNYGYTFGSGTRLTVV.

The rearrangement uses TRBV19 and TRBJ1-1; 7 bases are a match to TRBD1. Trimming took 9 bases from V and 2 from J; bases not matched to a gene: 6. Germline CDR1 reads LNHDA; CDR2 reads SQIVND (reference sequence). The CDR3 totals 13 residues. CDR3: CASVTGSNTEAFF. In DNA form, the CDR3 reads TGTGCCAGCGTGACAGGGTCTAACACTGAAGCTTTCTTT.

CDR3 sequence: CASGLGSGKGPYEQYF. In DNA, the CDR3 is TGTGCTAGTGGTTTGGGGTCAGGGAAGGGTCCCTACGAGCAGTACTTC. The genes are TRBV12-5 and TRBJ2-7; possibly TRBD1 for D (5 bases). The CDR3 covers 16 residues. CDR1 and CDR2 from the germline V gene are LGHNT and FRNRAP. Between the trimmed V and J ends, which lost 1 base and 2 bases, there was a span of 15 bases.

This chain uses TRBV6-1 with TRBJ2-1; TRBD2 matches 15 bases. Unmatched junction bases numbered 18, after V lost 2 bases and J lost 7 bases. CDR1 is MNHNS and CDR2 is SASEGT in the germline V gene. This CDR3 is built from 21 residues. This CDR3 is CASSENPGLAGGGIVGNEQFF. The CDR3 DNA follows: TGTGCCAGCAGTGAAAATCCGGGACTAGCGGGGGGTGGAATAGTCGGGAATGAGCAGTTCTTC.